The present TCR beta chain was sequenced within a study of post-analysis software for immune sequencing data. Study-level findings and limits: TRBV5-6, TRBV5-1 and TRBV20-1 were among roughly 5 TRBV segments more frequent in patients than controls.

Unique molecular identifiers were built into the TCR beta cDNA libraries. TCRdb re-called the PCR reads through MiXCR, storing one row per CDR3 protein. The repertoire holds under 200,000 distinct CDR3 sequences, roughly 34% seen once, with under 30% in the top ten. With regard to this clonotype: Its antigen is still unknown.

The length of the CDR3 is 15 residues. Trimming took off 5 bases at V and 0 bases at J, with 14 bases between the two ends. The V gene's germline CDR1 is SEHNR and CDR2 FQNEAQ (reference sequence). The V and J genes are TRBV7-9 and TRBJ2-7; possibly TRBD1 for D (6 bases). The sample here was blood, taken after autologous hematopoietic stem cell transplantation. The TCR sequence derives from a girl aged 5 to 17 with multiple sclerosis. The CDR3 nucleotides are TGTGCCAGCAGCCCCATCGACAGGAGCTCCTACGAGCAGTACTTC. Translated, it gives CASSPIDRSSYEQYF.